This T cell receptor beta chain was identified during a study of T cell repertoires in cytomegalovirus infection (dated by TCRdb to about 2019). In terms of the full investigation: The HLA type of each donor mattered for the analysis, because public TCR beta signatures pointed to carriage of CMV infection along with the matching HLA type.

Sequencer: Illumina HiSeq 1500. TCRdb ran its own pipeline on the public reads, namely fastp trimming at Q25 and MiXCR clone calling, and kept in-frame beta chains. One record per CDR3 amino acid sequence lists the most common genes and DNA. The sample contains some 150,000 distinct CDR3 sequences, 6.5% of them found a single time. The top ten hold roughly 18% of the sample. This clonotype was observed a handful of times. This receptor's antigen is unknown. Base qualities are not recorded, but no much larger clone differs from it by a single base. CDR1 and CDR2 are read off the germline V gene (reference sequence) as SEHNR and FQNEAQ. Relative to germline, V is missing 3 bases and J is missing 7 bases, with 13 bases of the junction outside any gene match. The CDR3 holds 18 amino acids from the cysteine to the phenylalanine. This entry keeps only the CDR3 DNA: 54 bases, framed from base 1. Paper-wide results and their limitations: In both this cohort and an independent roughly 400-donor cohort, the cumulative frequency of public TCR beta family members distinguished carriers of CMV infection plus the relevant HLA type. The ex vivo response was dominated by HLA-C-restricted CMV-specific TCR beta clonotypes, and the single most frequent clonotype in two of eight donors was supplied by these HLA-C-restricted clonotypes.

This receptor chain uses TRBV7-9 and TRBJ2-3; 13 nucleotides in the junction match TRBD2. Input material: PBMCs. The source is a human donor in good health (CMV status not recorded). Some clones in this sample may be carry-over from other donors' samples. The CDR3 region: CASSLGRLAGGPTHTQYF. In nucleotides, the sequence is TGTGCCAGCAGCTTGGGCCGACTAGCGGGGGGACCCACTCATACGCAGTATTTT. Where the CDR3 stops, the reference TRBV7-9 and TRBJ2-3 genes take over; the full variable domain is DTGVSQNPRHKITKRGQNVTFRCDPISEHNRLYWYRQTLGQGPEFLTYFQNEAQLEKSRLLSDRFSAERPKGSFSTLEIQRTEQGDSAMYLCASSLGRLAGGPTHTQYFGPGTRLTVL.